These 14 T cell receptor beta chains were sequenced from one sample in a study of T-cell memory formation after mild COVID-19. TCRdb re-derived calls from the 5' RACE reads in MiXCR, one entry per CDR3 protein. The table has roughly 600,000 distinct CDR3 sequences, roughly 18% seen once. The specimen was PBMCs or a T cell subset sorted from them (not recorded which). These receptors all stem from an adult woman who had mild COVID-19 (a few samples of this study predate the infection). Cell type and time point are not known.

In this sample, this clonotype turned up a few times. The chain links TRBV20-1 to TRBJ1-6, with 8 bases that match TRBD1. Per germline, CDR1 DFQATT and CDR2 SNEGSKA (reference sequence). V lost 2 bases, J lost 7 bases, and 4 bases stayed unmatched. This CDR3 has 14 amino acids. The CDR3 loop reads CSARLDRDNSPLHF. CDR3 sequence (DNA): TGCAGTGCTAGACTGGACAGGGACAATTCACCCCTCCACTTT.

In this sample, this clonotype turned up a few times. Mismatch with germline at one junction end may stem from a read error. The CDR3 loop is CASSLVAGGTGYTF. The CDR3 DNA is TGTGCCAGCAGTTTAGTAGCAGGGGGTACTGGCTACACCTTC. The V and J genes are TRBV7-9 and TRBJ1-2; 7 bases map to TRBD1. This CDR3 comprises 14 residues. Germline V lookup: CDR1 SEHNR, CDR2 FQNEAQ (reference sequence). Supplemented by reference TRBV7-9 and TRBJ1-2, the full variable domain reads DTGVSQNPRHKITKRGQNVTFRCDPISEHNRLYWYRQTLGQGPEFLTYFQNEAQLEKSRLLSDRFSAERPKGSFSTLEIQRTEQGDSAMYLCASSLVAGGTGYTFGSGTRLTVV.

This clonotype appeared a few times. The genes are TRBV20-1 and TRBJ2-5; possible D gene TRBD2, 6 bases. Per the germline V gene, CDR1 is DFQATT and CDR2 is SNEGSKA (reference sequence). This CDR3 spans 14 amino acids. V was clipped by 3 bases and J by 2 bases, with 13 bases between them. In nucleotides, the CDR3 is TGCAGTGCTAGGCCGATAGCGGATCAAGAGACCCAGTACTTC. It yields the protein CSARPIADQETQYF.

This clonotype was seen many times. This chain links TRBV12-3 or TRBV12-4 with TRBJ2-5, with TRBD2 matching over 9 bases. Unmatched junction bases numbered 11, after V lost 6 bases and J lost 0 bases. The CDR3 is 17 residues long. This CDR3 reads CASSPGRASGNQETQYF. The CDR3 bases are TGTGCCAGCAGCCCCGGGAGGGCTAGCGGGAACCAAGAGACCCAGTACTTC.

This clonotype has just a few counts. The V and J genes are TRBV7-2 and TRBJ2-6, with D hard to call. The CDR3 extends over 15 amino acids. Germline V gene lookup returns CDR1 SGHTA and CDR2 FQGNSA. The V end lost 0 bases, the J end lost 3 bases, and 6 bases lay between the germline ends. The CDR3 DNA reads TGTGCCAGCAGCTTAGCAGGGTTTGGGGCCAACGTCCTGACTTTC. Encoded protein: CASSLAGFGANVLTF.

DNA for the CDR3: TGTGCCACCAGCAGCCGACGACCGGGACAAACTAATGAAAAACTGTTTTTT. Its translation is CATSSRRPGQTNEKLFF. The rearrangement joins TRBV15 to TRBJ1-4; tentatively, D is TRBD1 (6 bases). Trimming pared 3 bases from V and 1 base from J, leaving 15 bases between. The CDR3 length is 17 residues. The germline V gene has CDR1 LNHNV and CDR2 YYDKDF (reference sequence). The full variable domain, in which reference TRBV15 and TRBJ1-4 provide the parts outside the CDR3, is DAMVIQNPRYQVTQFGKPVTLSCSQTLNHNVMYWYQQKSSQAPKLLFHYYDKDFNNEADTPDNFQSRRPNTSFCFLDIRSPGLGDTAMYLCATSSRRPGQTNEKLFFGSGTQLSVL.

The rearrangement uses TRBV18 and TRBJ1-1; D remains ambiguous. Germline V lookup: CDR1 KGHSH, CDR2 LQKENI. The CDR3 length is 13 residues. V was trimmed by 5 bases and J by 4 bases, leaving 11 bases between them. The CDR3 DNA is TGTGCCAGCTCATTCAGGTCCATCACTGAAGCTTTCTTT. This codes for CASSFRSITEAFF.

This clonotype came up a few times. In DNA form, the CDR3 reads TGCGCCAGCAGCTTAACAGGGGGCGAGTTTGCCGGTTCACCCCTCCACTTT. Residues: CASSLTGGEFAGSPLHF. The chain couples TRBV5-1 to TRBJ1-6; 9 bases are shared with TRBD1. Trimming took 2 bases from V and 9 from J; bases not matched to a gene: 12. CDR3 size: 17 residues. The germline V gene encodes CDR1 SGHRS and CDR2 YFSETQ.

The chain carries TRBV18 and TRBJ1-1; D not resolved. Germline assignment: CDR1 KGHSH and CDR2 LQKENI. CDR3 size: 13 residues. V was shortened by 1 base and J by 7 bases, with 10 bases between the two germline ends. The CDR3 loop reads CASSPQGDLEAFF. CDR3 nucleotides: TGTGCCAGCTCACCACAGGGTGATCTTGAAGCTTTCTTT.

This clonotype was found a few times. V usage is TRBV7-6 and J usage is TRBJ2-7, with 8 bases aligning to TRBD1. Germline lookup yields CDR1 SGHVS and CDR2 FNYEAQ. V dropped 5 bases and J dropped 1; count of bases not matched to a gene: 7. The CDR3 contains 15 residues. CDR3 nucleotides: TGTGCCAGCAGCCGTTCCGGGACAGGATCCTACGAGCAGTACTTC. Amino acids: CASSRSGTGSYEQYF.

The chain has TRBV3-1 and TRBJ2-3; TRBD2 aligns across 10 bases. CDR3 size: 16 residues. V was pared by 3 bases and J by 0 bases, with 3 bases of the junction left unmatched. Germline assignment: CDR1 LGHDT and CDR2 YNNKEL (reference sequence). CDR3 in DNA: TGTGCCAGCAGCCAGGAGACTAGCGGGAGCACAGATACGCAGTATTTT. Its protein product is CASSQETSGSTDTQYF.

The rearrangement links TRBV7-8 to TRBJ1-6; D possibly corresponds to TRBD1 (5 bases). Trimming stripped 2 bases from V and 9 bases from J, with 17 bases between. This CDR3 contains 16 residues. Germline CDR1 reads SGHVS; CDR2 reads FQNEAQ. CDR3 DNA sequence: TGTGCCAGCAGCTTAAGCTTGATGGACACCGGTTCACCCCTCCACTTT. It specifies CASSLSLMDTGSPLHF.

V usage is TRBV5-4 and J usage is TRBJ1-1; D is possibly TRBD1 (5 bases). Deletions cut 3 bases from V and 5 bases from J, with 20 bases between. The CDR3 consists of 16 residues. CDR1 SGHNT and CDR2 YYREEE come from the germline V gene (reference sequence). The CDR3 nucleotides are TGTGCCAGCAGCTCCGAACCTCAGGGTGGAGGGACTGAAGCTTTCTTT. Protein product: CASSSEPQGGGTEAFF.

This clonotype has a count of ten or more. CDR3 DNA sequence: TGTGCCAGCAGCCCTAATGGAGTAGGACTAGCCCACTACGAGCAGTACTTC. Its translation is CASSPNGVGLAHYEQYF. The chain links TRBV7-9 to TRBJ2-7, with 8 bases matching TRBD2. The germline CDR1 and CDR2 sequences are SEHNR and FQNEAQ (reference sequence). The CDR3 loop spans 17 amino acids. V lost 5 bases and J lost 3; bases outside the gene matches: 15.